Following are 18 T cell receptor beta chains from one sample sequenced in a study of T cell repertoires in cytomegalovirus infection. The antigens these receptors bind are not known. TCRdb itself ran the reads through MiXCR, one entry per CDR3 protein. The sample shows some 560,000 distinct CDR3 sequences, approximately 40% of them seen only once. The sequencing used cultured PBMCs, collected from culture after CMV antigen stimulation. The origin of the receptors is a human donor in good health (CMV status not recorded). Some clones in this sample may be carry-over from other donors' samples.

The CDR3 here is CASSQEFLAGLNEQFF. Here the CDR3 DNA reads TGCGCCAGCAGCCAAGAGTTCCTAGCGGGATTGAATGAGCAGTTCTTC. The chain joins TRBV4-3 to TRBJ2-1; 9 bases line up with TRBD2. V lost 0 bases and J lost 7; bases outside the gene matches: 7. The CDR3 runs 16 residues. CDR1 and CDR2 (germline): LGHNA, YSLEER.

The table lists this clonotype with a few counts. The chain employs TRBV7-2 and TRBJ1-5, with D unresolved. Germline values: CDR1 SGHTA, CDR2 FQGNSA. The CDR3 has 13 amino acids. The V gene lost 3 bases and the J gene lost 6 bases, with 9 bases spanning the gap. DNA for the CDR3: TGTGCCAGCAGCTTCAGATTCGGTCAGCCCCAGCATTTT. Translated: CASSFRFGQPQHF. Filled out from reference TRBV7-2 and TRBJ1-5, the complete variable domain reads GAGVSQSPSNKVTEKGKDVELRCDPISGHTALYWYRQSLGQGLEFLIYFQGNSAPDKSGLPSDRFSAERTGGSVSTLTIQRTQQEDSAVYLCASSFRFGQPQHFGDGTRLSIL.

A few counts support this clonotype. CDR3 in amino acids: CASSLSLAGRSTDTQYF. DNA for the CDR3: TGTGCCAGCAGCTTAAGTCTAGCGGGGAGATCCACAGATACGCAGTATTTT. The rearrangement joins TRBV7-8 to TRBJ2-3, with 9 nucleotides matching TRBD2. Germline V gene data show CDR1 as SGHVS and CDR2 as FQNEAQ. Losses at the gene ends were 2 bases for V and 2 bases for J; bases not matched to a gene: 8. The CDR3 totals 17 residues.

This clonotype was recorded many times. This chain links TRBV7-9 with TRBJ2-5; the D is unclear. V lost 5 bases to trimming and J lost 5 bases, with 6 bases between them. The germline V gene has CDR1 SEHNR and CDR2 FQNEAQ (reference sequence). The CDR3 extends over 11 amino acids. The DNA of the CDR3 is TGTGCCAGCAGCCAGAAGGAGACCCAGTACTTC. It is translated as CASSQKETQYF.

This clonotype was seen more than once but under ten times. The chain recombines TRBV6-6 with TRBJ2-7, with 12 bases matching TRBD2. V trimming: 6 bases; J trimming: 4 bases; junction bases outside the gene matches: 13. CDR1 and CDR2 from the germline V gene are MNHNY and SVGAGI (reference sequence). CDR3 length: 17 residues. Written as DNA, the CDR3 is TGTGCCAGCAGATCATACGGACTAGCGGGAAGGGGATACGAGCAGTACTTC. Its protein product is CASRSYGLAGRGYEQYF.

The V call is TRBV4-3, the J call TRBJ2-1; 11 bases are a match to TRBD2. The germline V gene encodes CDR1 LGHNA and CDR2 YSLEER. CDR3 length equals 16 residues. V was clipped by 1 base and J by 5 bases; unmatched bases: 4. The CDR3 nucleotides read TGCGCCAGCAGCCAAGGACTAGCGGGACTTAACAATGAGCAGTTCTTC. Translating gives CASSQGLAGLNNEQFF.

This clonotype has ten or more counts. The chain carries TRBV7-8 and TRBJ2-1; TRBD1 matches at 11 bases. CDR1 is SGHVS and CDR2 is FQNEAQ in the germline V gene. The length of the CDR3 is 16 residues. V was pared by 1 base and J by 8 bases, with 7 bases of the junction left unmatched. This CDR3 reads CASSLGRTGGLDEQFF. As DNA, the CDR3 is TGTGCCAGCAGCTTAGGTCGGACAGGGGGCTTGGATGAGCAGTTCTTC.

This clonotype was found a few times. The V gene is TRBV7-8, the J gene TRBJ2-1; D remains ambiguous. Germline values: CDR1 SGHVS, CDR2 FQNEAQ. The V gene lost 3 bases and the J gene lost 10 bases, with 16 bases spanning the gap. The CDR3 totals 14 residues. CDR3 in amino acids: CASSFTERPSEQFF. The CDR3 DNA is TGTGCCAGCAGCTTTACCGAGAGGCCCTCGGAGCAGTTCTTC.

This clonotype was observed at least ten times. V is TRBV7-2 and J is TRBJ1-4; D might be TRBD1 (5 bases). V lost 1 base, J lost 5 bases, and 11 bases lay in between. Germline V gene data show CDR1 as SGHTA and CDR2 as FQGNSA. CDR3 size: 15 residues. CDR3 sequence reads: CASSLGRGGNEKLFF. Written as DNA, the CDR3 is TGTGCCAGCAGCTTAGGCCGGGGGGGGAATGAAAAACTGTTTTTT.

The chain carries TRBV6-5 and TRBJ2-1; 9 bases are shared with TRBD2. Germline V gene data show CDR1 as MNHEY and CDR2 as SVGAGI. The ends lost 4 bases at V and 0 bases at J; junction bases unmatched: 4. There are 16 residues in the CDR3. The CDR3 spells CASSSGLASSYNEQFF. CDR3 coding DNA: TGTGCCAGCAGTTCGGGACTAGCAAGCTCCTACAATGAGCAGTTCTTC.

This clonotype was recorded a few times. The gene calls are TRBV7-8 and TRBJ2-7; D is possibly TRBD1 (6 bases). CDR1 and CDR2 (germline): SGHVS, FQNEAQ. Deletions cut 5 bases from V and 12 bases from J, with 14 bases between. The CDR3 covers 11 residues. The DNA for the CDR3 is TGTGCCAGCAGCGCCGGACAGCCTATGTACTTC. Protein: CASSAGQPMYF.

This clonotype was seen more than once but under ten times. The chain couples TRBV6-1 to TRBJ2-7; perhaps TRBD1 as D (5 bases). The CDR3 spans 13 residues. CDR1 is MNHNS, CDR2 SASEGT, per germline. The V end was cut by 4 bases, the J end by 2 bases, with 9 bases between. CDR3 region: CASSVGPTYEQYF. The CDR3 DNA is TGTGCCAGCAGTGTGGGGCCGACCTACGAGCAGTACTTC.

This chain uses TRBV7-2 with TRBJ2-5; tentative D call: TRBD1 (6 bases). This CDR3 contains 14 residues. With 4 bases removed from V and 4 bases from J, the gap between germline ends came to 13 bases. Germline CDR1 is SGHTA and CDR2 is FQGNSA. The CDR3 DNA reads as TGTGCCAGCAGCTCGGTCGGACAGCTAGAGACCCAGTACTTC. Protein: CASSSVGQLETQYF.

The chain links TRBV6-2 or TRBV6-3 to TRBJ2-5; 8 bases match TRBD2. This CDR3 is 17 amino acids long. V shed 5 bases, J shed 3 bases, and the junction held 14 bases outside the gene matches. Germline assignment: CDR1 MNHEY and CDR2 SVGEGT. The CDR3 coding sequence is TGTGCCAGCAGTCCTCGGGCGGGGGGCTTCCGAAAAGAGACCCAGTACTTC. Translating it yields CASSPRAGGFRKETQYF.

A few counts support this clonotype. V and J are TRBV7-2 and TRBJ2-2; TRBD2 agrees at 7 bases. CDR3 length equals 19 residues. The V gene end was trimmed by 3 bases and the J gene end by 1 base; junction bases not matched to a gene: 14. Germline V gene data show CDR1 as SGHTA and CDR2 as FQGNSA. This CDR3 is CASSFKPPGAGMNTGELFF. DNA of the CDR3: TGTGCCAGCAGCTTCAAACCTCCGGGAGCGGGGATGAACACCGGGGAGCTGTTTTTT.

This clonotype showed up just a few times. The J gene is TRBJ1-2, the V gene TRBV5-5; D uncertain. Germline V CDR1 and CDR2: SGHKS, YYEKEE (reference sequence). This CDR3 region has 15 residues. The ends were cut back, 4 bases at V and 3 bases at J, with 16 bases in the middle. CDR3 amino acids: CASSLAPGNHYGYTF. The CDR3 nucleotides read TGTGCCAGCAGCCTTGCCCCCGGGAACCACTATGGCTACACCTTC.

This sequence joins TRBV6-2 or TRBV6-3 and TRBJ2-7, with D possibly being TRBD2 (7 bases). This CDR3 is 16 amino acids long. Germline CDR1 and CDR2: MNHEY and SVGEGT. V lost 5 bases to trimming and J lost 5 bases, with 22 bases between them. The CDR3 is CASSTGGDRTTDEQYF. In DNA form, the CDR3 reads TGTGCCAGCAGTACGGGGGGCGACAGGACTACGGACGAGCAGTACTTC.

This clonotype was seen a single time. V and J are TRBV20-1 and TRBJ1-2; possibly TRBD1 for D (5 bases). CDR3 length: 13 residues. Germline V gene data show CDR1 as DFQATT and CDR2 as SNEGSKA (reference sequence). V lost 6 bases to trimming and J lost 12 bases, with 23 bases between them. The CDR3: CSAPAWDRQIDTF. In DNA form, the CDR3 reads TGCAGTGCCCCCGCCTGGGACCGACAGATAGACACCTTC.